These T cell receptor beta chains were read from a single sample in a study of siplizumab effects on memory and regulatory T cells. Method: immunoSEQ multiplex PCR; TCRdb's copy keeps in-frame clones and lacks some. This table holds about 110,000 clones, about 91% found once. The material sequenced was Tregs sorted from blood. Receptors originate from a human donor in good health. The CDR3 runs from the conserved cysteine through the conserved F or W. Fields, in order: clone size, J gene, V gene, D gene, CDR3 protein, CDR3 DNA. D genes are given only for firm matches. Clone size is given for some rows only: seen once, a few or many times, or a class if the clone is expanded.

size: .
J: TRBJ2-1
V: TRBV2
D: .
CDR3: CASSPDGPNEFF
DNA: TGTGCCAGCAGTCCGGACGGCCCCAATGAGTTCTTC

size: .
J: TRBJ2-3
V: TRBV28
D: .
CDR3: CASATGTFSADTQYF
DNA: TGTGCCAGCGCTACCGGGACATTCTCGGCAGATACGCAGTATTTT

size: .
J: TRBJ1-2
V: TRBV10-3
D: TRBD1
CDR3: CAISPIPGQGSYGYTF
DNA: TGTGCCATCAGCCCTATCCCGGGACAGGGATCCTATGGCTACACCTTC

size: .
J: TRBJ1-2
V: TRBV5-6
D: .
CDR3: CASSFRGDGGYTF
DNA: TGTGCCAGCAGCTTCCGGGGGGACGGTGGCTACACCTTC

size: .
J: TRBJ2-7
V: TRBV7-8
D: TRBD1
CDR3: CASSLTGTGPEQYF
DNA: TGTGCCAGCAGCTTAACCGGGACAGGGCCCGAGCAGTACTTC

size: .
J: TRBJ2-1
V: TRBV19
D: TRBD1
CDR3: CASRRQGVRNNEQFF
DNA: TGTGCCAGTAGAAGACAGGGGGTTCGGAACAATGAGCAGTTCTTC

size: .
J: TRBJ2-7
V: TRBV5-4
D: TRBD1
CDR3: CASSRDSLGEQYF
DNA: TGTGCCAGCAGCCGGGACAGCCTCGGGGAGCAGTACTTC

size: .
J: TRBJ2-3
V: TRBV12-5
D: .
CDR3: CASRRTDTQYF
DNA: TGTGCTAGTCGGCGCACAGATACGCAGTATTTT

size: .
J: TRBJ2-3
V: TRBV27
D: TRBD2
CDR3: CASSQTSGRTDTQYF
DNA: TGTGCCAGCAGTCAGACTAGCGGGAGAACAGATACGCAGTATTTT

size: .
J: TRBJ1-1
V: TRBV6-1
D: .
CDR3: CASTPRWPLNTEAFF
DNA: TGTGCCAGCACGCCGAGGTGGCCTCTGAACACTGAAGCTTTCTTT

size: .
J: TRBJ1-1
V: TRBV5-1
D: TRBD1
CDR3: CASSVRGKSTEAFF
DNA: TGCGCCAGCAGCGTCAGGGGGAAGAGCACTGAAGCTTTCTTT

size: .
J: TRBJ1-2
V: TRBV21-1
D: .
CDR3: CASTPLRAGGDGYTF
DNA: TGTGCCAGCACCCCTCTCAGGGCGGGGGGAGATGGCTACACCTTC

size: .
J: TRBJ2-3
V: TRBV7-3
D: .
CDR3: CASSPSRTDTQYF
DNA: TGTGCCAGCAGCCCATCCCGCACAGATACGCAGTATTTT

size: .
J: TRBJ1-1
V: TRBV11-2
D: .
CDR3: CASSTLQGWYTEAFF
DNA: TGTGCCAGCAGCACGTTACAGGGTTGGTACACTGAAGCTTTCTTT

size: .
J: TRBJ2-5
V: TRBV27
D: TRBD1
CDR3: CASSSGQVLGETQYF
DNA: TGTGCCAGCAGTTCCGGACAGGTCCTCGGGGAGACCCAGTACTTC

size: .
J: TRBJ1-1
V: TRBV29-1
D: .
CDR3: CSVELRVPEAFF
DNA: TGCAGCGTTGAGTTGAGGGTGCCTGAAGCTTTCTTT

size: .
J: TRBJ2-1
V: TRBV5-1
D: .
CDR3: CASSLVKGDSRSYNEQFF
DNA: TGCGCCAGCAGCTTGGTGAAAGGAGACTCGCGCTCTTACAATGAGCAGTTCTTC

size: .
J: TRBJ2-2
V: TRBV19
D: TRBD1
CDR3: CASRDRFNTGELFF
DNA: TGTGCCAGTAGGGACAGGTTTAACACCGGGGAGCTGTTTTTT

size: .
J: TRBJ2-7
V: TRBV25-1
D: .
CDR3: CASRSTYEQYF
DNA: TGTGCCAGCAGAAGTACCTACGAGCAGTACTTC

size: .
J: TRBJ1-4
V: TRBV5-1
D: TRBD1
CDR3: CASSLVGRGDEKLFF
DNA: TGCGCCAGCAGCTTGGTTGGCAGGGGGGATGAAAAACTGTTTTTT

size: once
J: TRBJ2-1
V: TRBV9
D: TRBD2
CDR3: CASSVVTSGGSQQFF
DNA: TGTGCCAGCAGCGTAGTGACTAGCGGGGGGTCTCAGCAGTTCTTC

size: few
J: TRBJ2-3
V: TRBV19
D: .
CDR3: CASSTEGWGVPDTQYF
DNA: TGTGCCAGTAGTACGGAGGGGTGGGGGGTTCCAGATACGCAGTATTTT

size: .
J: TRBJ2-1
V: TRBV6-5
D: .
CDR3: CASRRGANEQFF
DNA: TGTGCCAGCAGGCGGGGCGCGAATGAGCAGTTCTTC

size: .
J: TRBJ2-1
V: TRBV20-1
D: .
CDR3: CSAPGVNEQFF
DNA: TGCAGTGCCCCGGGGGTCAATGAGCAGTTCTTC

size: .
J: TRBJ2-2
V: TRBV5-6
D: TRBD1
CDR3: CASSSMTGPGELFF
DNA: TGTGCCAGCAGCTCTATGACAGGGCCCGGGGAGCTGTTTTTT

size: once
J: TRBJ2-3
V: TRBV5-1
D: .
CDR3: CASSSGPTNTDTQYF
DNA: TGCGCCAGCAGCTCTGGACCCACAAACACAGATACGCAGTATTTT

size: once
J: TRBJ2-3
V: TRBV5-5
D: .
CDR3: CASSLGPLWTDTQYF
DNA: TGTGCCAGCAGCTTGGGGCCCCTGTGGACAGATACGCAGTATTTT

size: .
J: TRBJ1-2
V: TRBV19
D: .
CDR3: CASSIDSDYGYTF
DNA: TGTGCCAGTAGTATTGACAGCGACTATGGCTACACCTTC

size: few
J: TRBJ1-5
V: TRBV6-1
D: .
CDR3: CASSEVGGGGQPQHF
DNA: TGTGCCAGCAGTGAAGTTGGGGGCGGGGGACAGCCCCAGCATTTT

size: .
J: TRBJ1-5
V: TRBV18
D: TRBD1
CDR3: CASSQDRVGGNQPQHF
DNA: TGTGCCAGCTCACAAGACAGGGTAGGAGGCAATCAGCCCCAGCATTTT

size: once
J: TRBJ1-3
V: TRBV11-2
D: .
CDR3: CASSFSGVGNTIYF
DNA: TGTGCCAGCAGCTTTTCAGGGGTTGGAAACACCATATATTTT

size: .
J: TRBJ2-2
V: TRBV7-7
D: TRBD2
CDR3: CASSRGLAGSANTGELFF
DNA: TGTGCCAGCAGCCGAGGACTAGCGGGGAGCGCGAACACCGGGGAGCTGTTTTTT

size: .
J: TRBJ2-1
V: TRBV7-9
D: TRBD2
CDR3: CASSKRLAGSYSGNEQFF
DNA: TGTGCCAGCAGCAAACGACTAGCGGGAAGTTACTCGGGGAATGAGCAGTTCTTC